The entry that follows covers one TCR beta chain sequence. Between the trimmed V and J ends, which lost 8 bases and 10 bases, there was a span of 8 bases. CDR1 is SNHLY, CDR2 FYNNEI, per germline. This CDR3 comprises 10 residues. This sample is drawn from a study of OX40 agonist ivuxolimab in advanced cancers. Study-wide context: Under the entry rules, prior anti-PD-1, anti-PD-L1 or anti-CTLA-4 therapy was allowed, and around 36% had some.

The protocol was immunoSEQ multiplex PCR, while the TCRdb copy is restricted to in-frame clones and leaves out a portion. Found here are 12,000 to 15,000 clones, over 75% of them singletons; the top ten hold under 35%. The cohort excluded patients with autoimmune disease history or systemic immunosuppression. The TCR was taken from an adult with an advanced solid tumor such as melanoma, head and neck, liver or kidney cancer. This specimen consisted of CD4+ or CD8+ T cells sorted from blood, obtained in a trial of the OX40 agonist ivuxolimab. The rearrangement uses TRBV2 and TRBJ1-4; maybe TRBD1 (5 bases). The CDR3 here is CASGGGKLFF. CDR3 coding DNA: TGTGCCAGCGGGGGGGGAAAACTGTTTTTT. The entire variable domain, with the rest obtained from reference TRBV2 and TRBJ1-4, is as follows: EPEVTQTPSHQVTQMGQEVILRCVPISNHLYFYWYRQILGQKVEFLVSFYNNEISEKSEIFDDQFSVERPDGSNFTLKIRSTKLEDSAMYFCASGGGKLFFGSGTQLSVL.